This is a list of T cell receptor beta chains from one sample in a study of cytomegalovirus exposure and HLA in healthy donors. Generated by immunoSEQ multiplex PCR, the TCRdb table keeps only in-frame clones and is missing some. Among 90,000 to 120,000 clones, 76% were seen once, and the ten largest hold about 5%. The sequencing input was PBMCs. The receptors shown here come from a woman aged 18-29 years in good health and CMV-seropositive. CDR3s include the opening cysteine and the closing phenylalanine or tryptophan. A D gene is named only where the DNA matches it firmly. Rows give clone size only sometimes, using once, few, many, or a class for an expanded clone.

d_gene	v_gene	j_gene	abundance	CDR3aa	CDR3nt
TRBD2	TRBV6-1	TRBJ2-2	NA	CASTGAGRTGELFF	TGTGCCAGCACTGGAGCGGGGAGGACAGGGGAGCTGTTTTTT
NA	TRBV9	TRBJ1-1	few	CASSVVPTGTEAFF	TGTGCCAGCAGCGTAGTGCCTACGGGCACTGAAGCTTTCTTT
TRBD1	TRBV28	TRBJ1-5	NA	CASSDRVPSNQPQHF	TGTGCCAGCAGTGACAGGGTCCCGAGCAATCAGCCCCAGCATTTT
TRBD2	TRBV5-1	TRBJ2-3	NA	CASSLAGEGDTQYF	TGCGCCAGCAGCCTAGCGGGGGAGGGGGATACGCAGTATTTT
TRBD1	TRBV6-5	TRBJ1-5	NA	CASSYDRGLDPQHF	TGTGCCAGCAGTTACGACAGGGGGCTTGATCCCCAGCATTTT
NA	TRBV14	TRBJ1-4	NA	CASSPLGGTNEKLFF	TGTGCCAGCAGCCCACTCGGTGGAACTAATGAAAAACTGTTTTTT
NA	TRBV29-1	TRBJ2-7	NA	CSVGSPDSSYEQYF	TGCAGCGTTGGTTCCCCCGACAGCTCCTACGAGCAGTACTTC
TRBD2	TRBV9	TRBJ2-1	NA	CASSVGGSGYEQFF	TGTGCCAGCAGCGTAGGAGGTAGCGGGTATGAGCAGTTCTTC
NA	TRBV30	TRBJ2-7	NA	CAWSLQGAYEQYF	TGTGCCTGGAGTCTACAGGGCGCCTACGAGCAGTACTTC
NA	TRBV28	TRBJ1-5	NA	CASRTRVGSNQPQHF	TGTGCCAGCAGGACCCGGGTCGGTAGCAATCAGCCCCAGCATTTT
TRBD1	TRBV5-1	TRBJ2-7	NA	CASSFFGTGYEQYF	TGCGCCAGCAGCTTTTTCGGGACAGGCTACGAGCAGTACTTC
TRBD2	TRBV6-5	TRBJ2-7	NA	CASKVAGTSYEQYF	TGTGCCAGCAAGGTAGCGGGAACGAGCTACGAGCAGTACTTC
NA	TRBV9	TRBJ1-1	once	CASNRGTGTDGSLNTEAFF	TGTGCCAGTAACCGCGGAACAGGGACGGACGGGTCTTTGAACACTGAAGCTTTCTTT
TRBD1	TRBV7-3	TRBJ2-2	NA	CASSPGQAVGELFF	TGTGCCAGCAGCCCGGGACAGGCCGTCGGGGAGCTGTTTTTT
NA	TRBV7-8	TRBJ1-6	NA	CASSLGRRASTNNSPLHF	TGTGCCAGCAGCTTAGGCAGGAGGGCTTCGACGAATAATTCACCCCTCCACTTT
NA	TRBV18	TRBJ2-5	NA	CASSPLSGPLTQETQYF	TGTGCCAGCTCACCCTTGAGCGGGCCGCTGACTCAAGAGACCCAGTACTTC
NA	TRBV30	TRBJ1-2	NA	CAWSVLGPYGYTF	TGTGCCTGGAGTGTACTAGGGCCCTATGGCTACACCTTC
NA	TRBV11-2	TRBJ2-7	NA	CAGAPSARGYEQYF	TGTGCCGGCGCCCCTAGCGCCCGGGGATACGAGCAGTACTTC
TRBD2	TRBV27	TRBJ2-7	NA	CASNSLGSGRYEQYF	TGTGCCAGCAATTCACTTGGTAGCGGGCGATACGAGCAGTACTTC
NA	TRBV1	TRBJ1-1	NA	CTSSQAKGALNTEAFF	TGCACCAGCAGCCAAGCTAAGGGGGCCCTGAACACTGAAGCTTTCTTT
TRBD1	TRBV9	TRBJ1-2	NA	CASSVGAGGGIYGYTF	TGTGCCAGCAGCGTAGGGGCAGGGGGCGGGATCTATGGCTACACCTTC
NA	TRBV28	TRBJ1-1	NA	CASSPRYEAFF	TGTGCCAGCAGTCCTAGATATGAAGCTTTCTTT
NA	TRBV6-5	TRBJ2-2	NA	CASSSLGELFF	TGTGCCAGCAGTTCCCTAGGGGAGCTGTTTTTT
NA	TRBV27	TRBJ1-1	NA	CASSSDGVWAEAFF	TGTGCCAGCAGTTCGGACGGGGTGTGGGCTGAAGCTTTCTTT
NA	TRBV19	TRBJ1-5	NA	CASSISPSNQPQHF	TGTGCCAGTAGTATTAGTCCGAGCAATCAGCCCCAGCATTTT
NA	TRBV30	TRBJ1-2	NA	CAWSERRVLGYTF	TGTGCCTGGAGCGAGCGACGAGTTCTTGGCTACACCTTC
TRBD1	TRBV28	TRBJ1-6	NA	CASKSQGANSPLHF	TGTGCCAGCAAGAGCCAGGGGGCTAATTCACCCCTCCACTTT
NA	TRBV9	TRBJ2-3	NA	CASSVASTDTQYF	TGTGCCAGCAGCGTAGCTAGCACAGATACGCAGTATTTT
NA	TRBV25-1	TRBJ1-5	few	CASSEFIKGSESNQPQHF	TGTGCCAGCAGTGAATTCATAAAGGGGTCAGAAAGCAATCAGCCCCAGCATTTT
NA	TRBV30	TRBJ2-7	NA	CAWSDPKDSYEQYF	TGTGCCTGGAGTGACCCGAAGGACAGCTACGAGCAGTACTTC
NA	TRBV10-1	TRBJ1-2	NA	CASSPGHSYGYTF	TGCGCCAGCAGTCCGGGACACTCCTATGGCTACACCTTC
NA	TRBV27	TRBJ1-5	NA	CASSTGWSNQPQHF	TGTGCCAGCAGCACAGGGTGGAGCAATCAGCCCCAGCATTTT
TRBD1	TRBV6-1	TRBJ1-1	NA	CASTRQGVTEAFF	TGTGCCAGCACCAGACAGGGGGTCACTGAAGCTTTCTTT
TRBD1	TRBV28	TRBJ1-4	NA	CASSLWDRLNEKLFF	TGTGCCAGCAGTTTATGGGACAGGCTTAATGAAAAACTGTTTTTT
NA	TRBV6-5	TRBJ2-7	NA	CASSYRYNYEQYF	TGTGCCAGCAGTTACAGATACAACTACGAGCAGTACTTC
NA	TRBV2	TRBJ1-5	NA	CASWGGGGGPQHF	TGTGCCAGCTGGGGCGGGGGCGGGGGGCCCCAGCATTTT
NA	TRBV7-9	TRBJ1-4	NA	CASSQDSNEKLFF	TGTGCCAGCTCCCAGGACAGTAATGAAAAACTGTTTTTT
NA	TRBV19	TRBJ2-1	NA	CASSIGPSTIEQFF	TGTGCCAGTAGTATAGGGCCTAGTACGATTGAGCAGTTCTTC
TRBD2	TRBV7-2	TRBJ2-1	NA	CASSSGLAGGGEQFF	TGTGCCAGCAGCTCGGGACTAGCGGGAGGAGGAGAGCAGTTCTTC
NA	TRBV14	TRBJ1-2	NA	CASSQASGYGYTF	TGTGCCAGCAGCCAAGCGTCAGGCTATGGCTACACCTTC
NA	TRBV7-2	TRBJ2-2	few	CASSPMFFTGELFF	TGTGCCAGCAGCCCCATGTTTTTCACCGGGGAGCTGTTTTTT
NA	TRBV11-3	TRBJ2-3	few	CASSPGNAPDTQYF	TGTGCCAGCAGCCCCGGGAATGCCCCAGATACGCAGTATTTT
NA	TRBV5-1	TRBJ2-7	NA	CASSLGLTLSYEQYF	TGCGCCAGCAGCTTGGGACTCACTTTGTCCTACGAGCAGTACTTC
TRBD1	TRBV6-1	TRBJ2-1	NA	CASSEPHRGRGYNEQFF	TGTGCCAGCAGTGAGCCTCACAGGGGAAGGGGCTACAATGAGCAGTTCTTC
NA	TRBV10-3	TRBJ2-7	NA	CAISVPAKTIDEQYF	TGTGCCATCAGTGTCCCAGCGAAGACTATAGACGAGCAGTACTTC
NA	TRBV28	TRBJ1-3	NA	CASHPGAQAGNTIYF	TGTGCCAGTCACCCAGGGGCCCAGGCCGGAAACACCATATATTTT
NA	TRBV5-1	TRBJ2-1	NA	CASSSEAPYNEQFF	TGCGCCAGCAGCTCGGAGGCCCCCTACAATGAGCAGTTCTTC
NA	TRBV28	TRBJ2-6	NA	CASRGSEGASSGANVLTF	TGTGCCAGCAGGGGGTCAGAGGGCGCTAGCTCTGGGGCCAACGTCCTGACTTTC
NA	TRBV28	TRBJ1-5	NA	CASRRQVLGDQPQHF	TGTGCCAGCAGACGACAGGTCCTCGGGGATCAGCCCCAGCATTTT
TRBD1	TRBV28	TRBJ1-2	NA	CASSLGSPWDRNVYGYTF	TGTGCCAGCAGTTTAGGATCTCCCTGGGACAGGAACGTCTATGGCTACACCTTC
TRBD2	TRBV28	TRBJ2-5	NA	CASSLLLAGGETQYF	TGTGCCAGCAGTTTATTGCTAGCGGGAGGAGAGACCCAGTACTTC
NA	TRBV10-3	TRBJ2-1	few	CAIQVADDEQFF	TGTGCCATCCAGGTAGCGGACGATGAGCAGTTCTTC
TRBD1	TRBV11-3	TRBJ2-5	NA	CASSMRTGETQYF	TGTGCCAGCAGCATGAGGACAGGAGAGACCCAGTACTTC
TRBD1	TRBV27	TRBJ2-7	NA	CASSLMRGQGYEQYF	TGTGCCAGCAGTTTAATGCGAGGACAGGGGTACGAGCAGTACTTC
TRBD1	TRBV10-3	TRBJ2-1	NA	CAISEPGQSLNEQFF	TGTGCCATCAGTGAACCGGGACAGAGCTTGAATGAGCAGTTCTTC
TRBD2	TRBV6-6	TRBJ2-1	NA	CASRWREGQYNEQFF	TGTGCCAGCAGATGGCGGGAGGGCCAGTACAATGAGCAGTTCTTC
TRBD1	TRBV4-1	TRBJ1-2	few	CASSQQGQGQGYTF	TGCGCCAGCAGCCAACAAGGACAGGGGCAGGGCTACACCTTC